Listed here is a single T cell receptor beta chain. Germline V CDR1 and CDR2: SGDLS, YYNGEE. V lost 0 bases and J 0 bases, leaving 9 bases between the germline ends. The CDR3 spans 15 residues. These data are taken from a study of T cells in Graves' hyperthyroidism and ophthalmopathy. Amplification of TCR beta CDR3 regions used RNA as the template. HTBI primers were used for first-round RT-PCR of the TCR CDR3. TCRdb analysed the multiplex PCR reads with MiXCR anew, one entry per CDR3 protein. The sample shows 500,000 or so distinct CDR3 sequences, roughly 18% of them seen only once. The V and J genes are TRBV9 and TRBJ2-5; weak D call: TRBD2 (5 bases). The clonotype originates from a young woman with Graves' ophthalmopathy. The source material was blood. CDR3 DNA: TGTGCCAGCAGCGTAGCTACCGGGGACCAAGAGACCCAGTACTTC. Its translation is CASSVATGDQETQYF. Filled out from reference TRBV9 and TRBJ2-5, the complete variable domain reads DSGVTQTPKHLITATGQRVTLRCSPRSGDLSVYWYQQSLDQGLQFLIQYYNGEERAKGNILERFSAQQFPDLHSELNLSSLELGDSALYFCASSVATGDQETQYFGPGTRLLVL.